A single sample gave rise to the 10 T cell receptor beta chains below, sequenced in a study of blood T cell repertoires in COVID-19. Profiled with immunoSEQ multiplex PCR; TCRdb holds only in-frame clones, not every one. The sample yields about 75,000 clones, 80% to 90% seen once. The sequenced sample consisted of peripheral blood. Receptors originate from a woman aged 50 to 60 with acute or convalescent COVID-19.

The chain recombines TRBV4-1 with TRBJ2-1; D not certain. Deletions cut 2 bases from V and 6 bases from J, with 8 bases between. In germline, CDR1 is MGHRA, CDR2 YSYEKL. This CDR3 is built from 13 residues. In nucleotides, the CDR3 is TGCGCCAGCAGCCAAATATATTTCAATGAGCAGTTCTTC. Its translation: CASSQIYFNEQFF.

The chain joins TRBV5-1 to TRBJ2-5; possible D gene TRBD2, 7 bases. The CDR3 contains 15 residues. V lost 5 bases and J lost 1, with 15 bases in between. The germline gives CDR1 SGHRS, CDR2 YFSETQ. The CDR3 DNA follows: TGCGCCAGCAGTCGAGGGGGGGTAATCCAAGAGACCCAGTACTTC. Protein: CASSRGGVIQETQYF.

The chain is built from TRBV3-1 (or the pseudogene TRBV3-2) and TRBJ2-7; perhaps TRBD2 as D (7 bases). The V end lost 6 bases, the J end lost 10 bases, and 16 bases lay between the germline ends. The CDR3 totals 12 residues. CDR1 and CDR2 (germline): LGHDT, YNNKEL (reference sequence). CDR3 region: CASSQTGRGQYF. CDR3 sequence (DNA): TGTGCCAGCAGTCAAACAGGGAGGGGACAGTACTTC.

The chain uses TRBV19 and TRBJ1-1, with 9 bases fitting TRBD1. Trimming at V came to 5 bases and at J to 10 bases, leaving 11 bases not matched to a gene. Germline V gene data show CDR1 as LNHDA and CDR2 as SQIVND (reference sequence). The CDR3 extends over 14 amino acids. The chain's CDR3 is CASSERGQGLGAFF. DNA for the CDR3: TGTGCCAGTAGTGAGAGGGGACAGGGATTAGGAGCTTTCTTT.

This chain joins TRBV14 and TRBJ1-6, with D tentatively TRBD1 (6 bases). CDR1 SGHDN and CDR2 FVKESK come from the germline V gene. This CDR3 region has 18 residues. V dropped 2 bases and J dropped 0 bases, with 14 bases sitting between them. CDR3 DNA sequence: TGTGCCAGCAGCCAAAAGGCGGGGGCGAGCTCCTATAATTCACCCCTCCACTTT. Protein product: CASSQKAGASSYNSPLHF.

In its sample, this clone was seen a few times. The chain couples TRBV4-2 to TRBJ2-3, with a weak D call TRBD2 (6 bases). Looked up from germline, CDR1 is LGHNA and CDR2 is YNFKEQ. CDR3 length: 13 residues. Trimming took off 3 bases at V and 5 bases at J, with 9 bases between the two ends. CDR3 loop: CASSQEGIDTQYF. The CDR3 nucleotides read TGTGCCAGCAGCCAGGAGGGGATAGATACGCAGTATTTT.

The chain has TRBV3-1 (or the pseudogene TRBV3-2) and TRBJ1-2; no clear D gene. This CDR3 contains 15 residues. The V gene's germline CDR1 is LGHDT and CDR2 YNNKEL (reference sequence). The V gene lost 1 base and the J gene lost 0 bases, with 9 bases spanning the gap. The CDR3 DNA reads TGTGCCAGCAGCCAAGCAGTGAAAGCTAACTATGGCTACACCTTC. Translation: CASSQAVKANYGYTF.

This clone has just one count. The chain has TRBV10-3 and TRBJ1-6; 9 nucleotides agree with TRBD1. The CDR3 is made up of 15 amino acids. Germline loops: CDR1 ENHRY, CDR2 SYGVKD. The V gene end was trimmed by 3 bases and the J gene end by 9 bases; junction bases not matched to a gene: 6. CDR3 loop: CAISEGTGKTSPLHF. The DNA of the CDR3 is TGTGCCATCAGTGAAGGGACAGGGAAGACTTCACCCCTCCACTTT.

DNA for the CDR3: TGTGCCACCAGTGATTCTCTAAAAGGAGGGAACGAGCAGTACTTC. Translating gives CATSDSLKGGNEQYF. The rearrangement links TRBV24-1 to TRBJ2-7; D may be TRBD2 (6 bases). The CDR3 has 15 amino acids. The V end lost 2 bases, the J end lost 5 bases, and 15 bases lay between the germline ends. Germline-derived CDR1 and CDR2 are KGHDR and SFDVKD.

This chain links TRBV9 with TRBJ2-7; 7 bases are shared with TRBD2. Germline V gene sequence: CDR1 SGDLS, CDR2 YYNGEE. The CDR3 spans 11 residues. Trimming at V came to 3 bases and at J to 6 bases, leaving 0 bases not matched to a gene. The CDR3 bases are TGTGCCAGCAGCGCTAGCGGCGAGCAGTACTTC. Its translation: CASSASGEQYF.